This TCR beta chain originates from a study of OX40 agonist ivuxolimab in advanced cancers. Study-wide context: Three patients got partial responses; one had hepatocellular carcinoma and two had cutaneous melanoma. Notes on the study in general: Both CD4+ and CD8+ T cell populations in blood had undergone clonal expansion by week 6 at 0.1 to 3.0 mg/kg. Compared with CD4+, CD8+ T cells on average had more expanded clones.

The CDR3 is 17 residues long. Trimming shortened V by 4 bases and J by 0 bases, and 15 bases separated the two germline ends. CDR1 is SGHTA and CDR2 is FQGTGA in the germline V gene. Clones were sequenced by immunoSEQ multiplex PCR, and TCRdb holds only the in-frame ones, with some missing. This table has around 77,000 clones, approximately 83% appearing once. Worth noting for this clone: Its target is not known.

The starting material was CD4+ or CD8+ T cells sorted from blood, obtained in a trial of the OX40 agonist ivuxolimab. The rearrangement uses TRBV7-3 and TRBJ2-2, with D hard to call. The source is an adult with an advanced solid tumor such as melanoma, head and neck, liver or kidney cancer. DNA of the CDR3: TGTGCCAGCAGCTCCCCCGTCCGGGCCTCGAACACCGGGGAGCTGTTTTTT. Encoded protein: CASSSPVRASNTGELFF. Variable domain in full (rest from reference TRBV7-3 and TRBJ2-2): GAGVSQTPSNKVTEKGKYVELRCDPISGHTALYWYRQSLGQGPEFLIYFQGTGAADDSGLPNDRFFAVRPEGSVSTLKIQRTERGDSAVYLCASSSPVRASNTGELFFGEGSRLTVL.